One and the same sample provided the 19 T cell receptor beta chains below, sequenced in a study of blood T cell repertoires in COVID-19. TCRdb's table, derived via immunoSEQ multiplex PCR, lists solely in-frame clones and lacks some. The sample has some 150,000 clones; about 86% are singletons. The sample consisted of peripheral blood. Receptors originate from a woman older than 75 with acute or convalescent COVID-19.

This chain links TRBV30 with TRBJ2-3; possibly TRBD2 for D (6 bases). This CDR3 region has 14 residues. V lost 4 bases and J 1 base, leaving 12 bases between the germline ends. The germline V gene has CDR1 GTSNPN and CDR2 SVGIG (reference sequence). DNA for the CDR3: TGTGCCTGGAACCGGGGGAGCGGCACAGATACGCAGTATTTT. It translates to CAWNRGSGTDTQYF.

This clone was detected once. The chain recombines TRBV11-2 with TRBJ2-1, with TRBD2 matching 13 bases. This CDR3 region has 16 residues. Germline V gives CDR1 SGHAT, CDR2 FQNNGV. V was pared by 4 bases and J by 7 bases, with 7 bases of the junction left unmatched. The CDR3 here is CASSWELAGGRNEQFF. Here the CDR3 DNA reads TGTGCCAGCAGCTGGGAACTAGCGGGGGGGAGGAATGAGCAGTTCTTC. The whole variable domain, remainder taken from reference TRBV11-2 and TRBJ2-1, is EAGVAQSPRYKIIEKRQSVAFWCNPISGHATLYWYQQILGQGPKLLIQFQNNGVVDDSQLPKDRFSAERLKGVDSTLKIQPAKLEDSAVYLCASSWELAGGRNEQFFGPGTRLTVL.

This chain connects TRBV4-1 to TRBJ2-1, with D possibly TRBD2 on 6 matching bases. Trimming removed 2 bases at V and 0 bases at J, with 17 bases between. This CDR3 has 18 amino acids. Germline V lookup: CDR1 MGHRA, CDR2 YSYEKL. The DNA for the CDR3 is TGCGCCAGCAGCCAAATCCTGGGACTGTTGAGCTCCTACAATGAGCAGTTCTTC. This encodes CASSQILGLLSSYNEQFF.

This clone has only one observation. The V gene is TRBV7-9, the J gene TRBJ2-1; 12 bases agree with TRBD2. Germline V lookup: CDR1 SEHNR, CDR2 FQNEAQ (reference sequence). The J segment lost 9 bases and the V segment lost 4 bases, leaving 13 bases of the junction unmatched. The CDR3 contains 17 residues. CDR3 DNA sequence: TGTGCCAGCAGCTCCACATACACTAGCGGGGGGTATATTGAGCAGTTCTTC. Translated: CASSSTYTSGGYIEQFF.

The table lists this clone with a few counts. The rearrangement links TRBV5-1 to TRBJ1-1; TRBD1 matches 7 bases. The CDR3 sequence is 15 residues long. Per germline, CDR1 SGHRS and CDR2 YFSETQ. J was trimmed by 3 bases and V by 4 bases; bases with no gene match: 9. CDR3 coding DNA: TGCGCCAGCAGCCACGATAACAGGGGAGACACTGAAGCTTTCTTT. It codes for CASSHDNRGDTEAFF. Supplemented by reference TRBV5-1 and TRBJ1-1, the full variable domain reads KAGVTQTPRYLIKTRGQQVTLSCSPISGHRSVSWYQQTPGQGLQFLFEYFSETQRNKGNFPGRFSGRQFSNSRSEMNVSTLELGDSALYLCASSHDNRGDTEAFFGQGTRLTVV.

The chain combines TRBV5-6 with TRBJ2-2; a weak D match, TRBD1 (6 bases). The CDR3 contains 13 residues. V was pared by 3 bases and J by 6 bases, with 9 bases between. Germline V gene data show CDR1 as SGHDT and CDR2 as YYEEEE. The CDR3 reads CASSWTVPGELFF. In nucleotides, the CDR3 is TGTGCCAGCAGCTGGACAGTCCCCGGGGAGCTGTTTTTT.

The chain couples TRBV15 to TRBJ2-2, with D possibly matching TRBD1 (7 bases). Germline V gene data show CDR1 as LNHNV and CDR2 as YYDKDF (reference sequence). Trimming took off 3 bases at V and 5 bases at J, with 13 bases between the two ends. The CDR3 extends over 15 amino acids. The CDR3 loop reads CATSRPSGGTGELFF. For the CDR3, the DNA is TGTGCCACCAGCAGGCCTTCAGGGGGGACCGGGGAGCTGTTTTTT.

The rearrangement links TRBV7-9 to TRBJ2-2; maybe TRBD2 (5 bases). Germline CDR1 and CDR2: SEHNR and FQNEAQ (reference sequence). Between the trimmed V and J ends, which lost 1 base and 6 bases, there was a span of 9 bases. The CDR3 runs to 14 residues. The CDR3 coding sequence is TGTGCCAGCAGCTTAGGGGAGAATCCCGGGGAGCTGTTTTTT. It specifies CASSLGENPGELFF.

The V gene is TRBV27, the J gene TRBJ1-6, with D tentatively TRBD1 (5 bases). The CDR3 length is 19 residues. Trimming pared 2 bases from V and 0 bases from J, leaving 17 bases between. Germline-derived CDR1 and CDR2 are MNHEY and SMNVEV (reference sequence). The CDR3 coding sequence is TGTGCCAGCAGTTTAGGGGCGGGGGATTTCAGCTCCTATAATTCACCCCTCCACTTT. Translating gives CASSLGAGDFSSYNSPLHF.

The chain joins TRBV7-8 to TRBJ1-6, with 8 positions matching TRBD1. Losses at the gene ends were 9 bases for V and 3 bases for J; bases not matched to a gene: 7. The germline V gene encodes CDR1 SGHVS and CDR2 FQNEAQ. The CDR3 has 15 amino acids. CDR3 protein: CASRPGGDYNSPLHF. CDR3 bases: TGTGCCAGTAGACCAGGGGGCGACTATAATTCACCCCTCCACTTT.

V usage is TRBV24-1 and J usage is TRBJ1-2; D might be TRBD1 (5 bases). The CDR3 length is 12 residues. Trimming cost V 4 bases and J 6 bases, with 8 bases left between them. CDR1 is KGHDR, CDR2 SFDVKD, per germline. The CDR3 protein is CATSEAGNGYTF. DNA of the CDR3: TGTGCCACCAGTGAGGCAGGGAATGGCTACACCTTC.

In DNA form, the CDR3 reads TGTGCCAGCAGCCCGACAGGGGGCTACTATGGCTACACCTTC. Amino acids: CASSPTGGYYGYTF. The chain uses TRBV3-1 (or the pseudogene TRBV3-2) and TRBJ1-2, with 10 positions matching TRBD1. The CDR3 runs 14 residues. The V segment lost 4 bases and the J segment 3 bases; nucleotides outside the gene matches: 2. Per the germline V gene, CDR1 is LGHDT and CDR2 is YNNKEL (reference sequence).

This rearrangement joins TRBV12-3 or TRBV12-4 to TRBJ1-5; D is ambiguous. The CDR3 consists of 13 residues. V was cut by 3 bases and J by 1 base, with 4 bases left in between. This CDR3 reads CASSLRSNQPQHF. The CDR3 coding sequence is TGTGCCAGCAGTTTGCGGAGCAATCAGCCCCAGCATTTT.

Here the CDR3 reads CASSKVREWNEQFF. The CDR3 region has the DNA TGTGCCAGCAGCAAAGTGAGGGAATGGAATGAGCAGTTCTTC. This chain uses TRBV21-1 with TRBJ2-1; the table's D call, TRBD2, has no DNA check behind it. TRBV21-1 is listed as a pseudogene. The CDR3 spans 14 residues.

V is TRBV30 and J is TRBJ1-2, with TRBD1 as a possible D gene (6 bases). This CDR3 comprises 14 residues. V was shortened by 0 bases and J by 0 bases, with 8 bases between the two germline ends. The germline CDR1 and CDR2 sequences are GTSNPN and SVGIG (reference sequence). CDR3 in amino acids: CAWSVGQPNYGYTF. The DNA for the CDR3 is TGTGCCTGGAGTGTTGGACAGCCTAACTATGGCTACACCTTC.

The CDR3: CASSRGSLRGSDTQYF. The CDR3 DNA follows: TGTGCCAGCAGCAGAGGATCCCTCCGGGGGTCAGATACGCAGTATTTT. V is TRBV9 and J is TRBJ2-3, with a tentative D call TRBD2 (6 bases). CDR3 length equals 16 residues. V lost 4 bases and J 4 bases, leaving 19 bases between the germline ends. Germline-derived CDR1 and CDR2 are SGDLS and YYNGEE.

This clone was seen only once. The V and J genes are TRBV6-5 and TRBJ1-1; weak D call: TRBD1 (5 bases). V lost 4 bases and J 1 base, leaving 7 bases between the germline ends. CDR1 and CDR2 (germline): MNHEY, SVGAGI. CDR3 size: 13 residues. The CDR3 nucleotides are TGTGCCAGCAGTTTCACAGGGAACACTGAAGCTTTCTTT. It is translated as CASSFTGNTEAFF.

This chain links TRBV3-1 (or the pseudogene TRBV3-2) with TRBJ2-7, with D possibly matching TRBD1 (6 bases). Germline CDR1 LGHDT, CDR2 YNNKEL (reference sequence). The CDR3 is made up of 16 amino acids. The V end was cut by 3 bases, the J end by 7 bases, with 22 bases between. DNA of the CDR3: TGTGCCAGCAGCCAGTCCGGACAGACCCCGGGGACGGAGCAGTACTTC. This codes for CASSQSGQTPGTEQYF.

The gene calls are TRBV9 and TRBJ1-1; weak D call: TRBD1 (6 bases). The V end lost 2 bases, the J end lost 1 base, and 9 bases lay between the germline ends. The germline gives CDR1 SGDLS, CDR2 YYNGEE. This CDR3 spans 14 amino acids. The CDR3 DNA reads TGTGCCAGCAGCGTTCAGGGGTGGAACACTGAAGCTTTCTTT. Translating gives CASSVQGWNTEAFF.